The rows below give T cell receptor beta chains drawn from one sample of a study of glioma-infiltrating T cells after dendritic cell vaccination. Using immunoSEQ multiplex PCR, the repertoire was profiled, and TCRdb retains in-frame clones only, with some absent. The data contain tens of thousands of clones, approximately 81% of them singletons. The sample here was blood, taken after dendritic cell vaccination. The source of these receptors is a human donor with glioblastoma. The CDR3 runs from the conserved cysteine through the conserved F or W. The D gene is left open where the match is weak. Not every row has a clone size; where given, it reads once, few, many or a size class.

>TRBJ1-4|NA|NA|TRBV27
TGTGCCAGCAGTTTACGGGGAAAGGGGGGGAATGAAAAACTGTTTTTT
CASSLRGKGGNEKLFF
>TRBJ2-1|NA|NA|TRBV6-5
TGTGCCAGCAGTTACGGGGGGAATGAGCAGTTCTTC
CASSYGGNEQFF
>TRBJ2-2|NA|once|TRBV7-3
TGTGCCAGCAGCTTCGACACCGGGGAGCTGTTTTTT
CASSFDTGELFF
>TRBJ1-2|TRBD1|NA|TRBV29-1
TGCAGCGTTGATCCGGGACAGGCCTATGGCTACACCTTC
CSVDPGQAYGYTF
>TRBJ1-5|NA|NA|TRBV6-1
TGTGCCAGCAGTGTTGGGAAATCGGGCGGGGGGAGCAATCAGCCCCAGCATTTT
CASSVGKSGGGSNQPQHF
>TRBJ2-1|TRBD2|NA|TRBV5-4
TGTGCCGCCGCGGATGCGGGAGGCCTATCATCCTACAATGAGCAGTTCTTC
CAAADAGGLSSYNEQFF
>TRBJ2-5|NA|NA|TRBV5-6
TGTGCCAGCAGCTTAGACAGACGAGAGACCCAGTACTTC
CASSLDRRETQYF
>TRBJ1-2|NA|NA|TRBV9
TGTGCCAGCAGCGTTGGCGGAAACTATGGCTACACCTTC
CASSVGGNYGYTF
>TRBJ2-5|TRBD2|few|TRBV27
TGTGCCAGCAGTCTAGGGACTAGTGGGACCCAGTACTTC
CASSLGTSGTQYF
>TRBJ2-3|TRBD1|NA|TRBV7-3
TGTGCCAGCAGCTCCGGACAGGGAAACACAGATACGCAGTATTTT
CASSSGQGNTDTQYF
>TRBJ1-1|TRBD1|once|TRBV14
TGTGCCAGCAGCCAAGTCACCGGGACAGCGCGGCAAGCTTTCTTT
CASSQVTGTARQAFF
>TRBJ2-3|TRBD2|NA|TRBV6-1
TGTGCCAGCAGTGGAATCCGACTTTCTAGCGGACGGAGCACAGATACGCAGTATTTT
CASSGIRLSSGRSTDTQYF
>TRBJ2-7|NA|few|TRBV30
TGTGCCTGGAGTCCCCCATCAGGAGGCTACGAGCAGTACTTC
CAWSPPSGGYEQYF
>TRBJ2-7|TRBD2|NA|TRBV7-2
TGTGCCAGCAGCTCGAGCGGGGGCTACCAACAGTACTTC
CASSSSGGYQQYF
>TRBJ1-2|NA|once|TRBV7-9
TGTGCCACCCTACAGGGAGGGGGATATGGCTACACCTTC
CATLQGGGYGYTF
>TRBJ2-5|TRBD2|NA|TRBV7-2
TGTGCCAGCAGCTCGGGACTAGCGGGAGTGGGAGAGACCCAGTACTTC
CASSSGLAGVGETQYF
>TRBJ2-2|NA|NA|TRBV19
TGTGCCAGTAGACTAGATTTTGGCACCGGGGAGCTGTTTTTT
CASRLDFGTGELFF
>TRBJ1-6|NA|NA|TRBV18
TGTGCCAGCTCAGTCATACAGAGCTCCTATAATTCACCCCTCCACTTT
CASSVIQSSYNSPLHF
>TRBJ1-1|TRBD1|once|TRBV27
TGTGCCAGCAGTCTGACAGGGGGTACTGAAGCTTTCTTT
CASSLTGGTEAFF
>TRBJ1-1|TRBD1|NA|TRBV7-9
TGTGCCAGCAGCGTCCCCAATACCGGGACAGATTACACTGAAGCTTTCTTT
CASSVPNTGTDYTEAFF
>TRBJ2-7|NA|NA|TRBV11-2
TGTGCCAGCAGCTTAGTACTAGGAACCTCCTACGAGCAGTACTTC
CASSLVLGTSYEQYF
>TRBJ2-1|NA|once|TRBV7-7
TGTGCCAGCAGCTTAGGGGAAGGGAGTATTGACAATGAGCAGTTCTTC
CASSLGEGSIDNEQFF
>TRBJ2-3|TRBD2|NA|TRBV5-4
TGTGCCAGCAGCAAATGGACTAGCGGGAGTGATACGCAGTATTTT
CASSKWTSGSDTQYF
>TRBJ2-1|TRBD2|NA|TRBV29-1
TGCAGCGTCGAACGATCTCGGGGGGGCTCCTACAATGAGCAGTTCTTC
CSVERSRGGSYNEQFF
>TRBJ2-7|TRBD1|medium-sized|TRBV5-5
TGCGCCAGCAGCCAAAGGACAGGGAGGGAGCAGTACTTC
CASSQRTGREQYF
>TRBJ2-3|TRBD2|NA|TRBV19
TGTGCCAGTAGTCTCGGAAGATCTTCAAGCGGGAGGGGACCAGATACGCAGTATTTT
CASSLGRSSSGRGPDTQYF
>TRBJ2-5|TRBD2|NA|TRBV2
TGTGCCAGCAGTGGACTAGCGGGAGGGCCATGGGGTCAAGAGACCCAGTACTTC
CASSGLAGGPWGQETQYF
>TRBJ1-4|TRBD1|NA|TRBV29-1
TGCAGCGTTGACGGCGGTGGACAGGGCAGTGAGCGAAAACTGTTTTTT
CSVDGGGQGSERKLFF
>TRBJ1-5|TRBD1|few|TRBV6-1
TGTGCCAGCAGTGGGGACAGTAATCAGCCCCAGCATTTT
CASSGDSNQPQHF
>TRBJ2-3|NA|NA|TRBV2
TGTGCCAGCAGTGGTCCCATCGGGACAGATACGCAGTATTTT
CASSGPIGTDTQYF
>TRBJ1-2|TRBD1|NA|TRBV6-1
TGTGCCAGCATTCCAGGGGGCTTAGAAATCTATGGCTACACCTTC
CASIPGGLEIYGYTF
>TRBJ2-5|TRBD2|NA|TRBV4-1
TGCGCCAGCAGCCTTTCCGGGACTACGGAGACCCAGTACTTC
CASSLSGTTETQYF
>TRBJ1-1|NA|NA|TRBV4-3
TGCGCCAGCAGCCAAGATCGGGCAGGGGATAACACTGAAGCTTTCTTT
CASSQDRAGDNTEAFF
>TRBJ1-5|NA|NA|TRBV5-4
TGCGCCAGCAGCCAAGATCCTCAGGGGAGTCAGCCCCAGCATTTT
CASSQDPQGSQPQHF
>TRBJ2-5|TRBD1|NA|TRBV2
TGTGCCAGCAGCGTGGACAGGGCAAAGACCCAGTACTTC
CASSVDRAKTQYF
>TRBJ2-5|NA|NA|TRBV5-1
TGCGCCAGCAGCTTGGTACCAGGGGTCCAATGGGAGACCCAGTACTTC
CASSLVPGVQWETQYF
>TRBJ2-1|TRBD2|NA|TRBV19
TGTGCCAGTAGTCTTCTAGCGGGGACATACAATGAGCAGTTCTTC
CASSLLAGTYNEQFF
>TRBJ2-3|NA|few|TRBV6-1
TGTGCCAGCAGCCTTGGGCTTGTCACAGATACGCAGTATTTT
CASSLGLVTDTQYF
>TRBJ2-3|TRBD1|NA|TRBV27
TGTGCCAGCCAGACAGGGCCAGATACGCAGTATTTT
CASQTGPDTQYF
>TRBJ2-2|TRBD2|NA|TRBV14
TGTGCCAGCAGCCAAGATAGGGGTCTAGCGGGGAACACCGGGGAGCTGTTTTTT
CASSQDRGLAGNTGELFF
>TRBJ2-7|NA|NA|TRBV7-9
TGTGCCAGCAGCTTAGCCGGTACGGCAGGGGCCTACGAGCAGTACTTC
CASSLAGTAGAYEQYF
>TRBJ2-5|TRBD2|NA|TRBV7-9
TGTGCCAGCAGCTCCGGGACTAGTCGAGAGACCCAGTACTTC
CASSSGTSRETQYF
>TRBJ1-5|NA|NA|TRBV18
TGTGCCAGCTCAGAAACGATGGCGGGAGGCAATCAGCCCCAGCATTTT
CASSETMAGGNQPQHF
>TRBJ2-7|NA|few|TRBV10-3
TGTGCCATCAGTGAGAGATCGCGGTCCTACGAGCAGTACTTC
CAISERSRSYEQYF
>TRBJ2-5|TRBD2|once|TRBV14
TGTGCCAGCAGCCTTGTTACCAGGGAGGGTCCGGGATACCAAGAGACCCAGTACTTC
CASSLVTREGPGYQETQYF
>TRBJ1-5|NA|NA|TRBV5-6
TGTGCCAGCAGCTTGGCGGACAGCAGCAATCAGCCCCAGCATTTT
CASSLADSSNQPQHF
>TRBJ2-2|NA|NA|TRBV7-6
TGTGCCAGCAGCTTAGAGACGCTAGGATCCGGGGAGCTGTTTTTT
CASSLETLGSGELFF
>TRBJ2-7|NA|NA|TRBV5-1
TGCGCCAGCAGCTTTAGGCAGGGGTACGAGCAGTACTTC
CASSFRQGYEQYF
>TRBJ1-2|NA|once|TRBV11-2
TGTGCCAGCAGCTTCTCACAGGGAAACTATGGCTACACCTTC
CASSFSQGNYGYTF
>TRBJ1-2|TRBD1|NA|TRBV6-5
TGTGCCAGCAGTTACATAGTCAGGGGGCGATGGTATGGCTACACCTTC
CASSYIVRGRWYGYTF
>TRBJ2-2|TRBD1|NA|TRBV4-1
TGCGCCAGCAGCCAGGAAAGGGGGCTTACCGGGGAGCTGTTTTTT
CASSQERGLTGELFF
>TRBJ1-2|NA|NA|TRBV11-3
TGTGCCAGCAGCCCCGGAGCAGACCATGGCTACACCTTC
CASSPGADHGYTF
>TRBJ2-2|NA|NA|TRBV7-9
TGTGCCAGCACTCGTGGGGAGGACACCGGGGAGCTGTTTTTT
CASTRGEDTGELFF
>TRBJ2-7|NA|few|TRBV4-1
TGCGCCAGCAGCCTCGGCAAAGGGGTTGGATACGAGCAGTACTTC
CASSLGKGVGYEQYF
>TRBJ2-7|NA|NA|TRBV9
TGTGCCAGCAGCGACCGACCCGAGGGCTACGAGCAGTACTTC
CASSDRPEGYEQYF
>TRBJ1-6|TRBD1|NA|TRBV7-9
TGTGCCAGCAGCCTCCGGGACAGCTTCAATTCACCCCTCCACTTT
CASSLRDSFNSPLHF